Listed below are T cell receptor beta chains from one sample, sequenced in a study of T cell responses to AZD1222 COVID-19 vaccine. Assay used: immunoSEQ multiplex PCR; TCRdb lists only in-frame clones, some missing. The table lists some 180,000 clones, approximately 92% of them singletons. Sequenced material: peripheral blood, taken on day 0 of AZD1222 vaccination. Every receptor here comes from an adult in good health. CDR3s include the opening cysteine and the closing phenylalanine or tryptophan. Fields, in order: J gene, V gene, D gene, clone size, CDR3 length, CDR3 protein, CDR3 DNA. The D gene is left open where the match is weak. Size is omitted from some rows. Given values are once, few, many or a class for expanded clones.

J: TRBJ1-3
V: TRBV11-1
D: NA
size: few
length: 13
CDR3: CASSFFEGNTIYF
DNA: TGTGCCAGCAGCTTTTTCGAGGGAAACACCATATATTTT

J: TRBJ1-4
V: TRBV9
D: NA
size: NA
length: 15
CDR3: CASSVLADGREKLFF
DNA: TGTGCCAGCAGCGTATTGGCGGACGGGAGAGAAAAACTGTTTTTT

J: TRBJ1-1
V: TRBV27
D: NA
size: NA
length: 14
CDR3: CASSLRGATTEAFF
DNA: TGTGCCAGCAGTTTAAGAGGGGCTACCACTGAAGCTTTCTTT

J: TRBJ2-2
V: TRBV7-2
D: TRBD1
size: NA
length: 15
CDR3: CASSSQGFGTGELFF
DNA: TGTGCCAGCAGCTCACAGGGGTTCGGGACCGGGGAGCTGTTTTTT

J: TRBJ2-5
V: TRBV5-1
D: TRBD2
size: once
length: 15
CDR3: CASSISGGPRETQYF
DNA: TGCGCCAGCAGCATTAGCGGGGGACCTAGGGAGACCCAGTACTTC

J: TRBJ2-2
V: TRBV2
D: NA
size: NA
length: 13
CDR3: CASSARWDGELFF
DNA: TGTGCCAGCAGTGCTCGGTGGGACGGGGAGCTGTTTTTT

J: TRBJ1-2
V: TRBV9
D: TRBD1
size: once
length: 13
CDR3: CASSVQGAKGYTF
DNA: TGTGCCAGCAGCGTCCAGGGGGCAAAAGGCTACACCTTC

J: TRBJ2-1
V: TRBV29-1
D: NA
size: once
length: 13
CDR3: CSATGNAYNEQFF
DNA: TGCAGCGCCACAGGGAACGCCTACAATGAGCAGTTCTTC

J: TRBJ1-5
V: TRBV6-5
D: TRBD1
size: NA
length: 15
CDR3: CASSKTGGAGQPQHF
DNA: TGTGCCAGCAGTAAAACAGGGGGCGCGGGGCAGCCCCAGCATTTT

J: TRBJ2-3
V: TRBV6-1
D: NA
size: NA
length: 16
CDR3: CASSDRGKRGTDTQYF
DNA: TGTGCCAGCAGTGATCGTGGGAAACGGGGCACAGATACGCAGTATTTT

J: TRBJ1-4
V: TRBV19
D: NA
size: NA
length: 13
CDR3: CATSGAPNEKLFF
DNA: TGTGCCACATCAGGTGCCCCTAATGAAAAACTGTTTTTT

J: TRBJ1-6
V: TRBV3-1/TRBV3-2
D: NA
size: few
length: 13
CDR3: CASSRQLNSPLHF
DNA: TGTGCCAGCAGCCGACAGCTAAATTCACCCCTCCACTTT

J: TRBJ2-1
V: TRBV6-2/TRBV6-3
D: TRBD2
size: once
length: 17
CDR3: CASSYNLRTSGGYEQFF
DNA: TGTGCCAGCAGTTACAACCTTAGGACTAGCGGGGGGTATGAGCAGTTCTTC

J: TRBJ1-5
V: TRBV30
D: NA
size: once
length: 14
CDR3: CAWSPGPSVQPQHF
DNA: TGTGCCTGGAGCCCCGGGCCCTCTGTTCAGCCCCAGCATTTT

J: TRBJ1-1
V: TRBV7-3
D: NA
size: NA
length: 14
CDR3: CASSATYRGTEAFF
DNA: TGTGCCAGCAGCGCAACTTATAGGGGCACTGAAGCTTTCTTT

J: TRBJ1-5
V: TRBV4-1
D: TRBD1
size: few
length: 12
CDR3: CASGQVSGPQHF
DNA: TGCGCCAGCGGACAGGTCTCGGGGCCCCAGCATTTT

J: TRBJ2-5
V: TRBV9
D: NA
size: NA
length: 14
CDR3: CASSVEGFTETQYF
DNA: TGTGCCAGCAGCGTAGAAGGTTTCACAGAGACCCAGTACTTC

J: TRBJ1-1
V: TRBV3-1/TRBV3-2
D: NA
size: NA
length: 13
CDR3: CASSQATRTEAFF
DNA: TGTGCCAGCAGCCAAGCCACGAGGACTGAAGCTTTCTTT

J: TRBJ1-6
V: TRBV5-6
D: NA
size: NA
length: 13
CDR3: CASSADHNSPLHF
DNA: TGTGCCAGCAGCGCGGACCATAATTCACCCCTCCACTTT

J: TRBJ2-3
V: TRBV2
D: NA
size: once
length: 14
CDR3: CASSSWTDTDTQYF
DNA: TGTGCCAGCAGCTCCTGGACGGACACAGATACGCAGTATTTT

J: TRBJ1-2
V: TRBV11-1
D: NA
size: NA
length: 15
CDR3: CASSPGIRGVYGYTF
DNA: TGTGCCAGCAGCCCAGGGATCCGGGGAGTTTATGGCTACACCTTC

J: TRBJ2-3
V: TRBV7-9
D: NA
size: NA
length: 13
CDR3: CASSLSITDTQYF
DNA: TGTGCCAGCAGCTTATCAATAACAGATACGCAGTATTTT

J: TRBJ2-3
V: TRBV7-3
D: TRBD2
size: NA
length: 14
CDR3: CASSLQAGDPTQYF
DNA: TGTGCCAGCAGCTTACAAGCGGGGGACCCTACGCAGTATTTT

J: TRBJ1-5
V: TRBV2
D: TRBD1
size: NA
length: 14
CDR3: CASGQGDRNQPQHF
DNA: TGTGCCAGCGGACAGGGGGATAGGAATCAGCCCCAGCATTTT

J: TRBJ2-5
V: TRBV10-3
D: TRBD2
size: NA
length: 17
CDR3: CAISESRTVPGGGTQYF
DNA: TGTGCCATCAGTGAGTCGCGGACGGTGCCCGGGGGGGGGACCCAGTACTTC

J: TRBJ1-1
V: TRBV19
D: NA
size: NA
length: 13
CDR3: CASKGVLNTEAFF
DNA: TGTGCCAGTAAGGGCGTCTTGAACACTGAAGCTTTCTTT

J: TRBJ1-6
V: TRBV6-5
D: NA
size: NA
length: 12
CDR3: CASRGGRSPLHF
DNA: TGTGCCAGCAGGGGGGGCCGTTCACCCCTCCACTTT

J: TRBJ1-2
V: TRBV5-4
D: NA
size: NA
length: 14
CDR3: CASSLGGRGHGYTF
DNA: TGTGCCAGCAGCTTGGGTGGGCGAGGGCACGGCTACACCTTC

J: TRBJ2-7
V: TRBV28
D: NA
size: NA
length: 16
CDR3: CASSPRGGGRSYEQYF
DNA: TGTGCCAGCAGTCCTCGGGGAGGGGGTAGATCCTACGAGCAGTACTTC

J: TRBJ1-2
V: TRBV7-8
D: TRBD1
size: once
length: 15
CDR3: CASSLDPTGGYGYTF
DNA: TGTGCCAGCAGCTTGGATCCGACAGGGGGCTATGGCTACACCTTC

J: TRBJ2-1
V: TRBV7-6
D: NA
size: NA
length: 13
CDR3: CASGLRTVNEQFF
DNA: TGTGCCAGCGGACTTAGGACTGTCAATGAGCAGTTCTTC

J: TRBJ2-3
V: TRBV12-3/TRBV12-4
D: NA
size: NA
length: 13
CDR3: CASSTYSTDTQYF
DNA: TGTGCCAGCAGCACATATAGCACAGATACGCAGTATTTT

J: TRBJ1-1
V: TRBV11-2
D: TRBD1
size: once
length: 14
CDR3: CASSVPDRASEAFF
DNA: TGTGCCAGCAGCGTCCCGGACAGGGCTTCTGAAGCTTTCTTT

J: TRBJ2-1
V: TRBV30
D: NA
size: NA
length: 15
CDR3: CAWSKAGTTYNEQFF
DNA: TGTGCCTGGAGTAAGGCAGGGACAACCTACAATGAGCAGTTCTTC

J: TRBJ2-1
V: TRBV6-1
D: NA
size: NA
length: 15
CDR3: CASSEQAGAFNEQFF
DNA: TGTGCCAGCAGTGAACAGGCAGGGGCATTCAATGAGCAGTTCTTC

J: TRBJ1-2
V: TRBV30
D: NA
size: once
length: 14
CDR3: CAWSFQGGPYGYTF
DNA: TGTGCCTGGAGTTTCCAGGGCGGTCCATATGGCTACACCTTC

J: TRBJ2-6
V: TRBV12-5
D: NA
size: NA
length: 16
CDR3: CASGLVRTAGANVLTF
DNA: TGTGCTAGTGGTTTGGTACGGACAGCCGGGGCCAACGTCCTGACTTTC

J: TRBJ1-5
V: TRBV15
D: NA
size: NA
length: 14
CDR3: CATSRDSPNQPQHF
DNA: TGTGCCACCAGCAGAGATAGTCCCAATCAGCCCCAGCATTTT

J: TRBJ1-2
V: TRBV9
D: TRBD1
size: NA
length: 13
CDR3: CASSATGGWGYTF
DNA: TGTGCCAGCAGCGCCACAGGGGGCTGGGGCTACACCTTC

J: TRBJ1-2
V: TRBV6-1
D: NA
size: NA
length: 14
CDR3: CASSEAGGDYGYTF
DNA: TGTGCCAGCAGTGAAGCAGGGGGGGACTATGGCTACACCTTC

J: TRBJ2-5
V: TRBV7-2
D: TRBD2
size: NA
length: 14
CDR3: CASSPGLAEETQYF
DNA: TGTGCCAGCAGCCCTGGCCTAGCGGAAGAGACCCAGTACTTC

J: TRBJ1-3
V: TRBV10-2
D: NA
size: NA
length: 15
CDR3: CASSERKVSGNTIYF
DNA: TGCGCCAGCAGCGAAAGAAAAGTCTCTGGAAACACCATATATTTT

J: TRBJ2-7
V: TRBV7-2
D: NA
size: NA
length: 12
CDR3: CASSFQMGEQYF
DNA: TGTGCCAGCAGCTTTCAGATGGGGGAGCAGTACTTC

J: TRBJ1-2
V: TRBV10-3
D: TRBD1
size: NA
length: 16
CDR3: CAISDRSTGGNYGYTF
DNA: TGTGCCATCAGCGACCGGTCGACAGGGGGGAACTATGGCTACACCTTC

J: TRBJ2-1
V: TRBV18
D: TRBD2
size: NA
length: 16
CDR3: CASSPGLAGTYWGQFF
DNA: TGTGCCAGCTCACCAGGACTAGCGGGGACCTATTGGGGGCAGTTCTTC

J: TRBJ2-2
V: TRBV12-3/TRBV12-4
D: NA
size: NA
length: 13
CDR3: CASSSQGVGELFF
DNA: TGTGCCAGCAGTTCGCAGGGTGTCGGGGAGCTGTTTTTT

J: TRBJ1-1
V: TRBV7-9
D: NA
size: NA
length: 14
CDR3: CASSLASTGTEAFF
DNA: TGTGCCAGCAGCTTAGCTTCCACGGGGACTGAAGCTTTCTTT

J: TRBJ2-1
V: TRBV10-3
D: NA
size: NA
length: 13
CDR3: CANAGTAYNEQFF
DNA: TGTGCCAACGCAGGGACTGCCTACAATGAGCAGTTCTTC

J: TRBJ1-5
V: TRBV4-2
D: NA
size: NA
length: 15
CDR3: CASSQDGGENQPQHF
DNA: TGTGCCAGCAGCCAAGATGGGGGGGAAAATCAGCCCCAGCATTTT

J: TRBJ1-2
V: TRBV20-1
D: NA
size: NA
length: 11
CDR3: CSARVRDGYTF
DNA: TGCAGTGCTAGAGTTAGGGATGGCTACACCTTC

J: TRBJ2-1
V: TRBV18
D: TRBD1
size: NA
length: 16
CDR3: CASSPLGTGTYNEQFF
DNA: TGTGCCAGCTCACCCCTCGGGACAGGGACATACAATGAGCAGTTCTTC

J: TRBJ2-3
V: TRBV7-3
D: TRBD1
size: NA
length: 14
CDR3: CASSLGQGTDTQYF
DNA: TGTGCCAGCAGCTTAGGACAGGGCACAGATACGCAGTATTTT

J: TRBJ1-5
V: TRBV27
D: NA
size: NA
length: 13
CDR3: CASSWRVDQPQHF
DNA: TGTGCCAGCAGTTGGCGGGTAGATCAGCCCCAGCATTTT